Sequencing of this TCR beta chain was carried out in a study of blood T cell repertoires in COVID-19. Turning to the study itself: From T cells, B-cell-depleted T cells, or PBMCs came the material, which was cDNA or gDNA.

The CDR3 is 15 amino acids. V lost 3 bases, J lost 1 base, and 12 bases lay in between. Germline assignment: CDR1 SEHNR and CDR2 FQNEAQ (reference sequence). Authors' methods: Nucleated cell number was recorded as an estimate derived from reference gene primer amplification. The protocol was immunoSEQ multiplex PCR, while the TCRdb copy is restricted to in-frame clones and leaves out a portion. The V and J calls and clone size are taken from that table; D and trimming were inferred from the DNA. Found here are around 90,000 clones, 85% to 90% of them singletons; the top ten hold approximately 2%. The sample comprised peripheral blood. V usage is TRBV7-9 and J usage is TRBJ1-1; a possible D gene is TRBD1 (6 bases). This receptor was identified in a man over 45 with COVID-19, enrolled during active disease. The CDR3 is CASSFLGQPNTEAFF. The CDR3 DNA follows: TGTGCCAGCAGCTTTCTCGGACAGCCGAACACTGAAGCTTTCTTT.